This record covers a single TCR beta chain. The data are from a study of human T cells and chemical hapten exposure. The time point: patch test 1, 2 weeks after DPC sensitization. The treatment is: therapeutic diphenylcyclopropenone sensitization with weekly scalp DPC. Unfractionated whole blood was the source from which total RNA was extracted. Sample donors consisted of patients with alopecia, aged 18 to 70 years, who were suitable for DPC. TCRdb ran MiXCR on the RACE reads and lists one entry per CDR3 protein. This table has over 50,000 distinct CDR3 sequences, 11% appearing once. CDR1 is MGHRA, CDR2 YSYEKL, per germline. V was clipped by 3 bases and J by 2 bases, with 22 bases between them. This CDR3 region has 18 residues.

This sequence joins TRBV4-1 and TRBJ2-5, with a weak D call TRBD1 (6 bases). This clonotype was obtained from a woman between 40 and 55 years old with alopecia areata. Some clones in this sample may be carry-over from other donors' samples. This sample comprised whole blood, obtained in connection with sensitization to the hapten diphenylcyclopropenone (DPC). The CDR3 loop is CASSHRARTARIQETQYF. Here the CDR3 DNA reads TGCGCCAGCAGCCACAGAGCTAGGACAGCGAGAATACAAGAGACCCAGTACTTC.